The 16 T cell receptor beta chains in this list originate from one sample, sequenced in a study of OX40 agonist ivuxolimab in advanced cancers. Clones were sequenced by immunoSEQ multiplex PCR, and TCRdb holds only the in-frame ones, with some missing. The data contain roughly 23,000 clones, over 65% of them seen just once; the ten biggest clones take up more than 30%. The sample here was CD4+ or CD8+ T cells sorted from blood, taken in a trial of the OX40 agonist ivuxolimab. All receptors come from an adult with an advanced solid tumor such as melanoma, head and neck, liver or kidney cancer.

J is TRBJ2-1 and V is TRBV27; 10 bases are a match to TRBD2. The CDR3 spans 15 residues. Losses at the gene ends were 5 bases for V and 9 bases for J; bases not matched to a gene: 10. Germline-derived CDR1 and CDR2 are MNHEY and SMNVEV (reference sequence). The DNA of the CDR3 is TGTGCCAGCAGTCCCTCTAGCGGGGGTTACGGTGAGCAGTTCTTC. Protein: CASSPSSGGYGEQFF.

This rearrangement joins TRBV29-1 to TRBJ2-7; D call uncertain. The CDR3 length is 12 residues. The V gene lost 5 bases and the J gene lost 0 bases, with 8 bases spanning the gap. Germline-derived CDR1 and CDR2 are SQVTM and ANQGSEA. CDR3 nucleotide sequence: TGCAGCGTTAGTGAGGCCTCCTACGAGCAGTACTTC. The encoded protein is CSVSEASYEQYF.

V and J are TRBV28 and TRBJ1-1; 7 positions agree with TRBD1. The germline gives CDR1 MDHEN, CDR2 SYDVKM. Trimming removed 6 bases from V and 1 base from J; junction bases left unmatched: 11. The CDR3 length is 16 residues. CDR3 bases: TGTGCCAGCAGCCTCCCCAGGGGGGAGACGAACACTGAAGCTTTCTTT. Translated: CASSLPRGETNTEAFF.

The rearrangement joins TRBV7-6 to TRBJ2-5, with 7 bases fitting TRBD2. The CDR3 totals 16 residues. The V segment lost 2 bases and the J segment 4 bases; nucleotides outside the gene matches: 10. Germline lookup yields CDR1 SGHVS and CDR2 FNYEAQ. CDR3 sequence reads: CASSLKAVWGGETQYF. The CDR3 coding sequence is TGTGCCAGCAGCTTAAAGGCCGTTTGGGGGGGAGAGACCCAGTACTTC.

The chain joins TRBV6-5 to TRBJ1-4; a possible D gene is TRBD1 (6 bases). V lost 3 bases, J lost 3 bases, and 11 bases lay in between. The CDR3 length is 15 residues. The germline V gene encodes CDR1 MNHEY and CDR2 SVGAGI. This chain's CDR3 is CASSYSGGSNEKLFF. The CDR3 DNA reads as TGTGCCAGCAGTTATTCGGGGGGCTCTAATGAAAAACTGTTTTTT.

This clone has a single count. This rearrangement joins TRBV4-1 to TRBJ2-1, with TRBD2 as a possible D gene (6 bases). V was pared by 0 bases and J by 2 bases, with 11 bases between. This CDR3 comprises 16 residues. CDR1 and CDR2 from the germline V gene are MGHRA and YSYEKL. The CDR3 reads CASSQDLGGPYNEQFF. CDR3 DNA: TGCGCCAGCAGCCAAGATCTCGGGGGTCCCTACAATGAGCAGTTCTTC.

The chain links TRBV2 to TRBJ2-1; D not resolved. Trimming pared 6 bases from V and 12 bases from J, leaving 15 bases between. Germline V gene data show CDR1 as SNHLY and CDR2 as FYNNEI. The CDR3 is 12 residues long. CDR3 protein: CASRLTLQTQFF. For the CDR3, the DNA is TGTGCCAGCAGATTGACCCTTCAGACGCAGTTCTTC.

The chain carries TRBV7-9 and TRBJ2-5; D remains unclear. Germline V gives CDR1 SEHNR, CDR2 FQNEAQ (reference sequence). Trimming took 1 base from V and 1 from J, leaving 4 bases between them. The CDR3 consists of 13 residues. CDR3 coding DNA: TGTGCCAGCAGCTTAGAATTCCAAGAGACCCAGTACTTC. Encoded protein: CASSLEFQETQYF.

The V and J genes are TRBV2 and TRBJ1-2, with D tentatively TRBD1 (5 bases). The length of the CDR3 is 14 residues. The V end was cut by 2 bases, the J end by 6 bases, with 13 bases between. Germline V gene lookup returns CDR1 SNHLY and CDR2 FYNNEI. The CDR3 sequence: CASSENAGGNGYTF. CDR3 bases: TGTGCCAGCAGTGAAAACGCGGGGGGGAATGGCTACACCTTC.

This clone was seen just once. The chain couples TRBV27 to TRBJ2-4; D might be TRBD2 (5 bases). The ends were cut back, 7 bases at V and 8 bases at J, with 15 bases in the middle. CDR1 and CDR2 (germline): MNHEY, SMNVEV (reference sequence). The CDR3 contains 13 residues. As DNA, the CDR3 is TGTGCCAGCACTCCTAGTTGGGGAGACATTCAGTACTTC. Encoded protein: CASTPSWGDIQYF.

This clone was detected only a few times. The sample has other DNA sequences that encode this CDR3 too. The genes are TRBV6-5 and TRBJ2-1; the D is unclear. CDR3 size: 15 residues. Between the trimmed V and J ends, which lost 5 bases and 0 bases, there was a span of 11 bases. Germline CDR1 and CDR2: MNHEY and SVGAGI. In nucleotides, the CDR3 is TGTGCCAGCAGTGTCTCCGAGAGCTCCTACAATGAGCAGTTCTTC. It encodes CASSVSESSYNEQFF.

This clone was seen only once. This chain links TRBV5-8 with TRBJ2-7, with no clear D. The CDR3 runs 13 residues. With 1 base removed from V and 4 bases from J, the gap between germline ends came to 9 bases. The germline CDR1 and CDR2 sequences are SGHTS and YDEGEE. CDR3 residues: CASSLRIAYEQYF. In DNA form, the CDR3 reads TGTGCCAGCAGCTTGCGCATCGCTTACGAGCAGTACTTC.

This chain connects TRBV27 to TRBJ2-3; 12 nucleotides agree with TRBD2. This CDR3 spans 19 amino acids. Germline V CDR1 and CDR2: MNHEY, SMNVEV (reference sequence). V lost 5 bases, J lost 1 base, and 13 bases stayed unmatched. CDR3 residues: CASSPRVTSGGGGTDTQYF. CDR3 coding DNA: TGTGCCAGCAGTCCCCGGGTGACTAGCGGGGGCGGGGGCACAGATACGCAGTATTTT.

This clone was observed a single time. The chain links TRBV5-4 to TRBJ2-7; D is ambiguous. The CDR3 is 14 residues long. CDR1 SGHNT and CDR2 YYREEE come from the germline V gene (reference sequence). Trimming shortened V by 1 base and J by 0 bases, and 8 bases separated the two germline ends. As DNA, the CDR3 is TGTGCCAGCAGCTTGCCGACGGACTCCTACGAGCAGTACTTC. It translates to CASSLPTDSYEQYF.

Note on this clone: A junction boundary mismatches the germline segment, possibly from a read error. The chain couples TRBV4-1 to TRBJ1-1; D call uncertain. The CDR3 covers 15 residues. Germline V gene lookup returns CDR1 MGHRA and CDR2 YSYEKL. CDR3 in DNA: TGTGCCAGCAGCCAAGTTAAAGGTACCGACTCTGAAGCTTTCTTT. Protein: CASSQVKGTDSEAFF.

This clone was observed a handful of times. This chain uses TRBV29-1 with TRBJ1-1; D call uncertain. CDR3 length: 13 residues. Germline assignment: CDR1 SQVTM and CDR2 ANQGSEA. V lost 5 bases, J lost 0 bases, and 10 bases lay in between. The CDR3 sequence: CSVLGFMNTEAFF. In nucleotides, the CDR3 is TGCAGCGTTTTGGGCTTCATGAACACTGAAGCTTTCTTT.